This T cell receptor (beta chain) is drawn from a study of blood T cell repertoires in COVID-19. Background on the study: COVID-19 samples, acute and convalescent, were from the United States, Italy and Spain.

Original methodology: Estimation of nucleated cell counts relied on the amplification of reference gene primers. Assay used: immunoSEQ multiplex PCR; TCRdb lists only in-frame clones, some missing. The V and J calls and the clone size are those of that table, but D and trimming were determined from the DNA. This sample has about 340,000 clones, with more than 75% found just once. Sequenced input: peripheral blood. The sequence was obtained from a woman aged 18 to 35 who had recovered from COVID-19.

This chain's CDR3 is CSATSGSEFF. CDR3 DNA: TGCAGTGCTACTAGCGGGTCCGAGTTCTTC. The V gene is TRBV20-1, the J gene TRBJ2-1; 8 nucleotides line up with TRBD2. This CDR3 has 10 amino acids. Trimming took 4 bases from V and 14 from J; bases not matched to a gene: 4. CDR1 DFQATT and CDR2 SNEGSKA come from the germline V gene (reference sequence).